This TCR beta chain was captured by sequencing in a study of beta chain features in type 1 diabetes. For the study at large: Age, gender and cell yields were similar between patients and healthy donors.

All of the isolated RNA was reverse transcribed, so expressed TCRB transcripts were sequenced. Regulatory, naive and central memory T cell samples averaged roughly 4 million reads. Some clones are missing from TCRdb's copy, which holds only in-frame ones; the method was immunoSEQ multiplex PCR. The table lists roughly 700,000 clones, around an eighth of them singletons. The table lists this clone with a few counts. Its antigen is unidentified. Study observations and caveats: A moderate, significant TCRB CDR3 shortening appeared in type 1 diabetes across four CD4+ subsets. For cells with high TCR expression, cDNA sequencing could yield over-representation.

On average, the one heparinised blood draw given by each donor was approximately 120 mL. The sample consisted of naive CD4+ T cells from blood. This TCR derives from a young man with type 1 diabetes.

DNA for the CDR3: TGTGCCACGCGACAGGGCAGGAACACTGAAGCTTTCTTT. Protein product: CATRQGRNTEAFF. The J gene is TRBJ1-1, the V gene TRBV2; 7 bases align to TRBD1. CDR3 length equals 13 residues. The trim removed 10 bases at V and 1 base at J, leaving 6 bases unmatched. Germline V CDR1 and CDR2: SNHLY, FYNNEI.